This T cell receptor (beta chain) was sequenced for a study of identical twins. Trimming at V came to 0 bases and at J to 10 bases, leaving 6 bases not matched to a gene. This CDR3 is 15 amino acids long. From germline, CDR1 is SGHRS and CDR2 YFSETQ. Each CDR3 protein gets one entry after TCRdb re-called the 5' RACE reads with MiXCR. The sample lists 540,000 or so distinct CDR3 sequences, approximately 20% occurring once. This clonotype occurred a few times. These same data were also listed under a study on yellow fever vaccine responses in identical twins.

The chain couples TRBV5-1 to TRBJ1-6; 8 bases line up with TRBD1. Material: CD4+ T cells sorted from blood. This clonotype was sampled from a woman aged 18-29 years in good health. CDR3: CASSLAGTGRSPLHF. CDR3 DNA: TGCGCCAGCAGCTTGGCTGGGACAGGTCGGTCACCCCTCCACTTT. Drawing the rest from reference TRBV5-1 and TRBJ1-6, the complete variable domain is KAGVTQTPRYLIKTRGQQVTLSCSPISGHRSVSWYQQTPGQGLQFLFEYFSETQRNKGNFPGRFSGRQFSNSRSEMNVSTLELGDSALYLCASSLAGTGRSPLHFGNGTRLTVT.